Listed below are T cell receptor beta chains from one sample, sequenced in a study of spatial heterogeneity in lung cancer. TCRdb fed the 5' RACE reads into MiXCR, producing one record per CDR3 protein. The sample carries more than 9,000 distinct CDR3 sequences, about 6% recorded once. The material sequenced was lung tumor tissue, taken at surgery. The receptors derive from a male donor with early-stage non-small cell lung cancer. CDR3s include the opening cysteine and the closing phenylalanine or tryptophan. D genes are given only for firm matches. Expanded clones get a size class; other rows say once, few or many, or leave the size out.

V: TRBV28
J: TRBJ1-5
size: many
D: -
CDR3: CASGLGSHSNQPQHF
DNA: TGTGCCAGCGGATTAGGTAGCCATAGCAATCAGCCCCAGCATTTT

V: TRBV11-2
J: TRBJ2-2
size: many
D: -
CDR3: CASSLDFAGRWGTGELFF
DNA: TGTGCCAGCAGCTTAGATTTCGCCGGCCGATGGGGCACCGGGGAGCTGTTTTTT

V: TRBV7-2
J: TRBJ2-7
size: many
D: TRBD2
CDR3: CASSLVGGRAEQYF
DNA: TGTGCCAGCAGCTTAGTGGGCGGGAGGGCCGAGCAGTACTTC

V: TRBV20-1
J: TRBJ2-1
size: many
D: -
CDR3: CSARDRRQFF
DNA: TGCAGTGCTAGGGACAGACGGCAGTTCTTC

V: TRBV19
J: TRBJ1-4
size: many
D: TRBD1
CDR3: CASSDRDSLKKLFF
DNA: TGTGCCAGTAGCGATCGGGACAGCCTCAAAAAACTGTTTTTT

V: TRBV20-1
J: TRBJ2-2
size: many
D: TRBD1
CDR3: CSAPGTENTGELFF
DNA: TGCAGTGCACCCGGGACAGAGAACACCGGGGAGCTGTTTTTT

V: TRBV11-2
J: TRBJ2-7
size: few
D: -
CDR3: CASSPEGVGGRMEQYF
DNA: TGTGCCAGCAGCCCCGAGGGGGTGGGGGGGCGCATGGAGCAGTACTTC

V: TRBV2
J: TRBJ2-2
size: -
D: -
CDR3: CASSRETGELFF
DNA: TGTGCCAGCAGTCGGGAGACCGGGGAGCTGTTTTTT

V: TRBV9
J: TRBJ2-6
size: many
D: -
CDR3: CASSPISGANVLTF
DNA: TGTGCCAGCAGCCCAATATCTGGGGCCAACGTCCTGACTTTC

V: TRBV15
J: TRBJ2-1
size: medium-sized
D: -
CDR3: CATSRDRGYSYNEQFF
DNA: TGTGCCACCAGCAGAGATAGGGGGTATTCCTACAATGAGCAGTTCTTC

V: TRBV20-1
J: TRBJ2-3
size: -
D: TRBD2
CDR3: CSASGRATFSTDTQYF
DNA: TGCAGTGCTAGCGGGAGGGCCACTTTTAGCACAGATACGCAGTATTTT

V: TRBV5-1
J: TRBJ1-3
size: medium-sized
D: -
CDR3: CASSLDSSGNTIYF
DNA: TGCGCCAGCAGCTTGGACAGCTCTGGAAACACCATATATTTT

V: TRBV7-2
J: TRBJ2-5
size: -
D: -
CDR3: CASSRSRQETQYF
DNA: TGTGCCAGCAGCCGGTCTCGTCAAGAGACCCAGTACTTC

V: TRBV10-3
J: TRBJ2-7
size: many
D: -
CDR3: CAISVSRDEQYF
DNA: TGTGCCATCAGTGTATCGCGTGACGAGCAGTACTTC

V: TRBV3-1
J: TRBJ2-1
size: many
D: TRBD2
CDR3: CASSQVLLAGRNEQFF
DNA: TGTGCCAGCAGCCAAGTCCTACTAGCGGGACGCAATGAGCAGTTCTTC

V: TRBV7-9
J: TRBJ2-5
size: medium-sized
D: TRBD2
CDR3: CASSPDPILGLAGVAVETQYF
DNA: TGTGCCAGCAGCCCTGATCCCATTTTGGGACTAGCGGGAGTCGCCGTAGAGACCCAGTACTTC

V: TRBV7-2
J: TRBJ2-4
size: medium-sized
D: -
CDR3: CASSLESIQYF
DNA: TGTGCCAGCAGCTTAGAAAGCATTCAGTACTTC

V: TRBV9
J: TRBJ2-2
size: many
D: -
CDR3: CASSVTNTGELFF
DNA: TGTGCCAGCAGCGTAACGAACACCGGGGAGCTGTTTTTT

V: TRBV28
J: TRBJ1-3
size: many
D: -
CDR3: CASSLIGNTIYF
DNA: TGTGCCAGCAGTTTAATAGGAAACACCATATATTTT

V: TRBV30
J: TRBJ2-7
size: many
D: TRBD1
CDR3: CAWRAGGRYEQYF
DNA: TGTGCCTGGAGGGCAGGGGGCCGGTACGAGCAGTACTTC

V: TRBV18
J: TRBJ2-7
size: many
D: -
CDR3: CASSTGNSYEQYF
DNA: TGTGCCAGCTCGACAGGCAACTCCTACGAGCAGTACTTC

V: TRBV30
J: TRBJ2-2
size: many
D: -
CDR3: CASTYVTTVNTGELFF
DNA: TGTGCCTCCACCTACGTCACGACAGTGAACACCGGGGAGCTGTTTTTT

V: TRBV10-3
J: TRBJ2-2
size: once
D: -
CDR3: CATTHDSNGELFF
DNA: TGTGCCACCACTCACGACAGTAACGGGGAGCTGTTTTTT

V: TRBV4-2
J: TRBJ2-1
size: medium-sized
D: -
CDR3: CASSQGLPHNEQFF
DNA: TGTGCCAGCAGCCAAGGACTTCCTCACAATGAGCAGTTCTTC

V: TRBV4-1
J: TRBJ1-6
size: many
D: TRBD1
CDR3: CASSQRGTENNSPLHF
DNA: TGCGCCAGCAGCCAACGAGGGACAGAAAATAATTCACCCCTCCACTTT

V: TRBV20-1
J: TRBJ2-1
size: many
D: -
CDR3: CSARDFGSLYNEQFF
DNA: TGCAGTGCTAGAGATTTCGGGAGCCTCTACAATGAGCAGTTCTTC

V: TRBV12-3/TRBV12-4
J: TRBJ1-1
size: few
D: TRBD1
CDR3: CASSFSQGGSEAFF
DNA: TGTGCCAGCAGTTTCAGCCAGGGGGGGTCTGAAGCTTTCTTT

V: TRBV5-1
J: TRBJ2-4
size: medium-sized
D: -
CDR3: CASSRFGDIQYF
DNA: TGCGCCAGCAGCCGCTTCGGGGACATTCAGTACTTC

V: TRBV20-1
J: TRBJ2-6
size: large
D: -
CDR3: CSARGSAGANVLTF
DNA: TGCAGTGCTAGAGGCTCAGCTGGGGCCAACGTCCTGACTTTC

V: TRBV12-3/TRBV12-4
J: TRBJ1-4
size: many
D: -
CDR3: CASSKSGPSYDNEKLFF
DNA: TGTGCCAGCAGCAAATCGGGTCCCTCTTATGATAATGAAAAACTGTTTTTT